Listed here is a single T cell receptor (beta chain). Its antigen is as yet unknown. The data derive from a study of cytomegalovirus exposure and HLA in healthy donors. Study findings and constraints: A later analysis showed HLA-associated TCR beta chains outstripping equally common others in clonal expansion.

The germline CDR1 and CDR2 sequences are SEHNR and FQNEAQ (reference sequence). CDR3 length: 17 residues. V lost 5 bases and J lost 2; bases outside the gene matches: 8. The PCR ran on 60 Vbeta and 13 Jbeta primers. Generated by immunoSEQ multiplex PCR, the TCRdb table keeps only in-frame clones and is missing some. The sample lists under 200,000 clones; approximately 80% were seen once. This TCR came from a young woman in good health and CMV-seronegative. This chain links TRBV7-9 with TRBJ2-2; the match to TRBD1 covers 10 bases. What was sequenced was PBMCs. CDR3 residues: CASSRRGDRGNTGELFF. The CDR3 bases are TGTGCCAGCAGCCGGCGAGGGGACAGGGGAAACACCGGGGAGCTGTTTTTT. Looking up the rest from reference TRBV7-9 and TRBJ2-2 gives the full variable domain: DTGVSQNPRHKITKRGQNVTFRCDPISEHNRLYWYRQTLGQGPEFLTYFQNEAQLEKSRLLSDRFSAERPKGSFSTLEIQRTEQGDSAMYLCASSRRGDRGNTGELFFGEGSRLTVL.